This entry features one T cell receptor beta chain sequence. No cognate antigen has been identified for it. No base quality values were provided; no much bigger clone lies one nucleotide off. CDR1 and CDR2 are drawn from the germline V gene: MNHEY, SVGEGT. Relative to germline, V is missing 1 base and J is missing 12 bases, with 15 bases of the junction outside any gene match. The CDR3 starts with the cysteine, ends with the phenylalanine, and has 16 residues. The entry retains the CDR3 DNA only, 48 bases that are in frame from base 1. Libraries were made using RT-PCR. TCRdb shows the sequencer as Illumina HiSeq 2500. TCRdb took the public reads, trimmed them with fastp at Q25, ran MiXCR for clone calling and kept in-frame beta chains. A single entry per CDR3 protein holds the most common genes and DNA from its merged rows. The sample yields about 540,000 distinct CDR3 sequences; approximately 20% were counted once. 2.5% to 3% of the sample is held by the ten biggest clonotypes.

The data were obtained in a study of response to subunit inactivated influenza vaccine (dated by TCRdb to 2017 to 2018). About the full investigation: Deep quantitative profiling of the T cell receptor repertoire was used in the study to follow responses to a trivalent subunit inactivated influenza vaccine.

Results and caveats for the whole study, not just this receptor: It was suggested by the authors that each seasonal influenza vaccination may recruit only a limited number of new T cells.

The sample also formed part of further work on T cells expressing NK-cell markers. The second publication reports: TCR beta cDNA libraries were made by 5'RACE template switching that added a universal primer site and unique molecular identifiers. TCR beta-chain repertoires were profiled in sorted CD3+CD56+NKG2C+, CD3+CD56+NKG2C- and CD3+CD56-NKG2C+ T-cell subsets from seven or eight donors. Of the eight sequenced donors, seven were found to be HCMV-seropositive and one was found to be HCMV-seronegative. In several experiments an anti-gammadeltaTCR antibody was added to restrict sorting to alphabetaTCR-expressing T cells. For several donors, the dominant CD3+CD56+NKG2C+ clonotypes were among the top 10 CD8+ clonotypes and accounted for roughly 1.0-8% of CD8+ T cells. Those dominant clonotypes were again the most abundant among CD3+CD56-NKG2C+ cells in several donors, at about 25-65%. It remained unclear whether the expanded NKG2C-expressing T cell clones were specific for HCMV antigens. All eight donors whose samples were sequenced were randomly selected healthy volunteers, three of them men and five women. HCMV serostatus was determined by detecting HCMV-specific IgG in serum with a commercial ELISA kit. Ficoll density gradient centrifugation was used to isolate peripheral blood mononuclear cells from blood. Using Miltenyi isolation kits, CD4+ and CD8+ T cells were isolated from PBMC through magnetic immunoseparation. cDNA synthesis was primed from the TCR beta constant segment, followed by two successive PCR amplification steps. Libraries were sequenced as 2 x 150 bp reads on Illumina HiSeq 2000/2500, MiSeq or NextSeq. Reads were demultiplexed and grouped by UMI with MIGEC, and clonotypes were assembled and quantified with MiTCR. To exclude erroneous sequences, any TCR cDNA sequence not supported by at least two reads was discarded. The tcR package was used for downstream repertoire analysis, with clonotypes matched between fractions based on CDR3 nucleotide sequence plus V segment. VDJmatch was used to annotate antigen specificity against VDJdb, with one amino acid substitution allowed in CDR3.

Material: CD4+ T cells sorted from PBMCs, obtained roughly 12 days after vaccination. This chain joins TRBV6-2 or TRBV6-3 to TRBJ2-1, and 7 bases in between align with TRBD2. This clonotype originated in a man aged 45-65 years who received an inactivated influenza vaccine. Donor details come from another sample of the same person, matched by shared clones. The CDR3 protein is CASSYFGGSSRAGQFF. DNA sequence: TGTGCCAGCAGTTACTTCGGCGGGAGCAGCCGGGCGGGGCAGTTCTTC.